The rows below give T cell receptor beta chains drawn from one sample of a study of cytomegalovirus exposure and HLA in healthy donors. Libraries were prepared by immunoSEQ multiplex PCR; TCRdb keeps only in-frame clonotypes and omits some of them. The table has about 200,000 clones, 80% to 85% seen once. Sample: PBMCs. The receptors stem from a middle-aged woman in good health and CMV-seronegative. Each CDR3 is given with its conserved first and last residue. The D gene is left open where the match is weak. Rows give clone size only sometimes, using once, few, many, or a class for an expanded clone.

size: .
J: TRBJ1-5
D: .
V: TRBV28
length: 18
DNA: TGTGCCAGCAGTTTCTACCGAAGGGGCAGCCCCCGTAATCAGCCCCAGCATTTT
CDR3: CASSFYRRGSPRNQPQHF

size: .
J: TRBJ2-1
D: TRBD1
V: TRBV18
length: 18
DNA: TGTGCCAGCTCTTTGGGCTATTTCGGGACAGGGGAATACAATGAGCAGTTCTTC
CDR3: CASSLGYFGTGEYNEQFF

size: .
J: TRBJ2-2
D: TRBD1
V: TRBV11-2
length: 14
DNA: TGTGCCAGCAGCCGTGGACAGGGGGCCGGGGAGCTGTTTTTT
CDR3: CASSRGQGAGELFF

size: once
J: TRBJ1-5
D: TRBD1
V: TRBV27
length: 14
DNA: TGTGCCAGCAGGAGAGGGGGCGCCGGACAGCCCCAGCATTTT
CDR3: CASRRGGAGQPQHF

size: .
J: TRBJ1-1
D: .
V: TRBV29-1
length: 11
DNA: TGCAGCGCCGCCGGGTACACTGAAGCTTTCTTT
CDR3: CSAAGYTEAFF

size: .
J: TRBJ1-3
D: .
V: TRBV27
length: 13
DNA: TGTGCCAGCAGCCCGACTGAGGGAAACACCATATATTTT
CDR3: CASSPTEGNTIYF

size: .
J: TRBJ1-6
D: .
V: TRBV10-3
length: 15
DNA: TGTGCCATCAGTACAACAGGGCTGGGTAATTCACCCCTCCACTTT
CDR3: CAISTTGLGNSPLHF

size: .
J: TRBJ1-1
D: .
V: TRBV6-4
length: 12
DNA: TGTGCCAGCAGTTCGGCGGGGGGTGAAGCTTTCTTT
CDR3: CASSSAGGEAFF

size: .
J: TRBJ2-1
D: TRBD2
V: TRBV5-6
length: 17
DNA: TGTGCCAGCAGCTGGGGACTAGCGGAAAATACGTGGGATGAGCAGTTCTTC
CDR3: CASSWGLAENTWDEQFF

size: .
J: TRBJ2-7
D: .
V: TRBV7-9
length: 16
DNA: TGTGCCAGCAGCTCCCCCAGGGGCGCCGGTGGCTACGAGCAGTACTTC
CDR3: CASSSPRGAGGYEQYF

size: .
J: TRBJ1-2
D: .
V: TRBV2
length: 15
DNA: TGTGCCAGCAGTGGAGAGTCTATGTTTGACTATGGCTACACCTTC
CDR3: CASSGESMFDYGYTF

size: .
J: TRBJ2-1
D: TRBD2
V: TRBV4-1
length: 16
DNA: TGCGCCAGCAGTTTGACTAGCGGGACTATTTACAATGAGCAGTTCTTC
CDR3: CASSLTSGTIYNEQFF

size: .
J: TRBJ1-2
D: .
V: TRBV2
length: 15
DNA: TGTGCCAGCAGTGATTTCGGGGGGATAACTGGGGGCTACACCTTC
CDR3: CASSDFGGITGGYTF

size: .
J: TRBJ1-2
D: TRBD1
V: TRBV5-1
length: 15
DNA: TGCGCCAGCAGCTTAAGACAGGGGCTGAACTATGGCTACACCTTC
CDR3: CASSLRQGLNYGYTF

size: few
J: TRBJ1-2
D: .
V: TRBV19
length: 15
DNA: TGTGCCAGTAGTATAACACGTTTTTCTAACTATGGCTACACCTTC
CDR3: CASSITRFSNYGYTF

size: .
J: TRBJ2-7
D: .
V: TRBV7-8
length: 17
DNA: TGTGCCAGCAGCAACCCTGGCTCTAGCGCCCTCTCCTACGAGCAGTACTTC
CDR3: CASSNPGSSALSYEQYF

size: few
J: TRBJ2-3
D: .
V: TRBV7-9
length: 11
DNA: TGTGCCAGCAGCTTTATGGATACGCAGTATTTT
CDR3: CASSFMDTQYF

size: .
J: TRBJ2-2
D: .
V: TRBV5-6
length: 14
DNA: TGTGCCAGCAGCCCTAACAGGGTAGCCGGGGAGCTGTTTTTT
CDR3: CASSPNRVAGELFF

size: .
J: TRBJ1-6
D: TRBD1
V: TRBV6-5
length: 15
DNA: TGTGCCAGCAGTTACTCGGGGACAGGGGTTTCACCCCTCCACTTT
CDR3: CASSYSGTGVSPLHF

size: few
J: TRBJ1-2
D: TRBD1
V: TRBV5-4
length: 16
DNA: TGTGCCAGCAGCGACCGCGAGACAGGGGTCCCTTATGGCTACACCTTC
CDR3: CASSDRETGVPYGYTF

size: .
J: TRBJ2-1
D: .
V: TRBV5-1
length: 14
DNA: TGCGCCAGCAGCGCGGGTATGACCTACAATGAGCAGTTCTTC
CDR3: CASSAGMTYNEQFF

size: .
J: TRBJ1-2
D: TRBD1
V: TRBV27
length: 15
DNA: TGTGCCAGCAGTCCAGTGGGACAGATGAACTATGGCTACACCTTC
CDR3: CASSPVGQMNYGYTF

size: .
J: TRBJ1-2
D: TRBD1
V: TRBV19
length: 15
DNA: TGTGCCAGTACCACACCGGACAGGTGGACTACTTACTACACCTTC
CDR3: CASTTPDRWTTYYTF

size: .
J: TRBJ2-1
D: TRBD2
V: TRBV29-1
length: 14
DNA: TGCAGCGTTGAGCCAGGGACTAGATACAATGAGCAGTTCTTC
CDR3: CSVEPGTRYNEQFF

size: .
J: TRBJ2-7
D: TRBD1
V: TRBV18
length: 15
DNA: TGTGCCAGCTCACTTCCGGGACAGGGGGGATACGAGCAGTACTTC
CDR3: CASSLPGQGGYEQYF

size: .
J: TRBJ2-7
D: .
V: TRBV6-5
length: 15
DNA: TGTGCCAGCAAGGGGGTTCAAACAGGGGAGGACGAGCAGTACTTC
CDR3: CASKGVQTGEDEQYF

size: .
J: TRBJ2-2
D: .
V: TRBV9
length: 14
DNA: TGTGCCAGCAGGCCTCCGGTGAACACCGGGGAGCTGTTTTTT
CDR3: CASRPPVNTGELFF

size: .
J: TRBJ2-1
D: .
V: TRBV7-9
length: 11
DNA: TGTGCCAGCAGCCCCCGGGGTGAGCAGTTCTTC
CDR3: CASSPRGEQFF

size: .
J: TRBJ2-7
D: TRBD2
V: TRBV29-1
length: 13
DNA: TGCAGCGTTGACGGGACTAGCGCCTACGAGCAGTACTTC
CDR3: CSVDGTSAYEQYF

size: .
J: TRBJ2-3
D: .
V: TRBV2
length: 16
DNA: TGTGCCAGCAGTGAGATTCTATCGGGAGACACAGATACGCAGTATTTT
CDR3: CASSEILSGDTDTQYF

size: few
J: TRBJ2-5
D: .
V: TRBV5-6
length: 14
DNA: TGTGCCAGCAGCTTGTCGCGGGGTATAGAGACCCAGTACTTC
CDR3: CASSLSRGIETQYF

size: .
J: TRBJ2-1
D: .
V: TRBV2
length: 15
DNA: TGTGCCAGCAGTGATCTCAGGGGCTCCTACAATGAGCAGTTCTTC
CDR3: CASSDLRGSYNEQFF

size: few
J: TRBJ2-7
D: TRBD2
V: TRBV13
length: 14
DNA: TGTGCCAGCAGCTACGGGACTAGCGGCGGCGAGCAGTACTTC
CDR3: CASSYGTSGGEQYF

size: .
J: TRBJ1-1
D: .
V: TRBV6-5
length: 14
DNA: TGTGCCAGCAGTGGCCTTAGAAGACAGGACGAAGCTTTCTTT
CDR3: CASSGLRRQDEAFF

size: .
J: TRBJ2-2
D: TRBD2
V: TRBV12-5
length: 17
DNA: TGTGCTAGTGGTTTGAGGCTAGCGGGAGGTTGGACCGGGGAGCTGTTTTTT
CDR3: CASGLRLAGGWTGELFF

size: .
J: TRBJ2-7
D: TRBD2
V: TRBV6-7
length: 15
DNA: TGTGCCAGCAGTTACTTCCCCGGGAGGGCCCACGAGCAGTACTTC
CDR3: CASSYFPGRAHEQYF

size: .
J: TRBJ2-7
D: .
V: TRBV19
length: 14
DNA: TGTGCCAGTAGTCGGGACATCGGGCCCTACGAGCAGTACTTC
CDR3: CASSRDIGPYEQYF

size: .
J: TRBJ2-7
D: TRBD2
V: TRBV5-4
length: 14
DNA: TGTGCCAGCAGCCGGGGGACTAGTGCCTACGAGCAGTACTTC
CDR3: CASSRGTSAYEQYF

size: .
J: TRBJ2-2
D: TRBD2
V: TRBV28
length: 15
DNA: TGTGCCAGCAGGAATGGCGGGAGTGGCATCGGGGAGCTGTTTTTT
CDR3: CASRNGGSGIGELFF

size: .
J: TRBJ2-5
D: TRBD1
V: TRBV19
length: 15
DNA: TGTGCCAGTAGTATGGCGACAGGGCCCCAAGAGACCCAGTACTTC
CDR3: CASSMATGPQETQYF

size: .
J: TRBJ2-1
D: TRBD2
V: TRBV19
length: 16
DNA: TGTGCCAGTAGTAGGCTGACTAGCGGGAGGGCCTTGAGGCAGTTCTTC
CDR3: CASSRLTSGRALRQFF

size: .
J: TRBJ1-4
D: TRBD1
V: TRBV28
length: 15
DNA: TGTGCCAGCAGAGGGACAGATTTAACTAATGAAAAACTGTTTTTT
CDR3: CASRGTDLTNEKLFF

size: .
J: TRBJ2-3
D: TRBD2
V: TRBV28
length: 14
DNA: TGTGCCAGCGGTGCGGGAGGACTCACAGATACGCAGTATTTT
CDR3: CASGAGGLTDTQYF

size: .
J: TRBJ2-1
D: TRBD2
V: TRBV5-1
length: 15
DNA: TGCGCCAGCCTGCAAGGGGCGGGAGTGGATAATGAGCAGTTCTTC
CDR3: CASLQGAGVDNEQFF

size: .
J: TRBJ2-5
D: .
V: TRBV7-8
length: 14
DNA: TGTGCCAGCAGCCTTCAGGGGAATGCGGAGACCCAGTACTTC
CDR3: CASSLQGNAETQYF

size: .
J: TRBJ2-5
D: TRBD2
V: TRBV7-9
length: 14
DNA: TGTGCCAGCAGCCCGGCGGGAGGACAAGAGACCCAGTACTTC
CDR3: CASSPAGGQETQYF

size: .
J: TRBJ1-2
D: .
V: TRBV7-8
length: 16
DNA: TGTGCCAGCAGCTTATTTGGCGGGGAGGGGAACTATGGCTACACCTTC
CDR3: CASSLFGGEGNYGYTF

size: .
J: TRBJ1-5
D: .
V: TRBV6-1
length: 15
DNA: TGTGCCAGCAGTGACCTGCAGAATCGTCACCAGCCCCAGCATTTT
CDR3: CASSDLQNRHQPQHF

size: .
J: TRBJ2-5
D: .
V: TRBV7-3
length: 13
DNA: TGTGCCAGCAGCTATGCAGGGCGAGAGACCCAGTACTTC
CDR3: CASSYAGRETQYF

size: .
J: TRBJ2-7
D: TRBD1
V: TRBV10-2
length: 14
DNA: TGCGCCAGCAGGGAGGTCGGGACAGACTACGAGCAGTACTTC
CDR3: CASREVGTDYEQYF

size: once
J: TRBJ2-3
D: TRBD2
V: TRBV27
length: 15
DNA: TGTGCCAGTGCCGAGGGGACTAGCGGTGGGGATACGCAGTATTTT
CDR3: CASAEGTSGGDTQYF

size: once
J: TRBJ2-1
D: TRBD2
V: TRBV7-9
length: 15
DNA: TGTGCCAGCAGCTCACTAGCGAGCTCCTACAATGAGCAGTTCTTC
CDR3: CASSSLASSYNEQFF